This TCR beta chain stems from a study of control samples from healthy donors and cancer patients. The assay was immunoSEQ multiplex PCR, and TCRdb's table has in-frame clones only and misses some. This table holds 100,000 to 120,000 clones, roughly 90% found once. V shed 8 bases and J shed 2 bases, with 11 bases lying between them. Germline V lookup: CDR1 SNHLY, CDR2 FYNNEI. The CDR3 covers 13 residues. The sequence was obtained from a woman in her sixties with lung cancer. The sequencing input was PBMCs. The chain carries TRBV2 and TRBJ2-3; no clear D. For the CDR3, the DNA is TGTGCCAGCCGGTGGGATCTCACAGATACGCAGTATTTT. This encodes CASRWDLTDTQYF.